These 29 T cell receptor beta chains were sequenced from one sample in a study of read filtering for tumor transcriptome and immune sequencing. Molecular barcoded adaptors covering alpha/delta and beta/gamma chains were used on roughly 400 ng RNA. TCRdb ran MiXCR on the reads and lists one entry per CDR3 protein. Seen here are roughly 41,000 distinct CDR3 sequences, roughly 13% observed once, and the top ten hold about 36%. Sequencing was done on a sample of a population of CD138-negative cells sorted from bone marrow. The receptors were gathered from a donor aged 40 or older with multiple myeloma.

V usage is TRBV7-9 and J usage is TRBJ2-1, with D uncertain. The V end was cut by 1 base, the J end by 4 bases, with 8 bases between. This CDR3 has 14 residues. In germline, CDR1 is SEHNR, CDR2 FQNEAQ (reference sequence). The CDR3: CASSLDPGYNEQFF. CDR3 sequence (DNA): TGTGCCAGCAGCTTAGACCCCGGATACAATGAGCAGTTCTTC.

The table lists this clonotype with many counts. This rearrangement joins TRBV12-3 or TRBV12-4 to TRBJ2-1; no definite D call. This CDR3 is built from 13 residues. Trimming took 2 bases from V and 6 from J, leaving 8 bases between them. CDR3: CASSLRVSNEQFF. The DNA for the CDR3 is TGTGCCAGCAGTTTAAGAGTTTCCAATGAGCAGTTCTTC.

This clonotype came up many times. The V call is TRBV6-5, the J call TRBJ2-2, with unresolved D. V shed 6 bases and J shed 6 bases, with 8 bases lying between them. Germline V lookup: CDR1 MNHEY, CDR2 SVGAGI. The CDR3 extends over 12 amino acids. The CDR3 reads CASRAPPGELFF. The CDR3 DNA is TGTGCCAGCAGGGCCCCTCCCGGGGAGCTGTTTTTT.

This clonotype was recorded many times. The rearrangement uses TRBV11-2 and TRBJ2-4; TRBD2 matches 7 bases. The germline gives CDR1 SGHAT, CDR2 FQNNGV. This CDR3 contains 17 residues. V lost 3 bases and J lost 0; bases outside the gene matches: 8. CDR3 protein: CASSFLRTSGAKNIQYF. The CDR3 coding sequence is TGTGCCAGCAGCTTCCTTCGGACTAGTGGAGCCAAAAACATTCAGTACTTC.

This clonotype was counted many times. The J gene is TRBJ2-3, the V gene TRBV15; 13 bases are a match to TRBD2. In germline, CDR1 is LNHNV, CDR2 YYDKDF (reference sequence). Trimming cost V 1 base and J 2 bases; bases outside gene matches: 6. The length of the CDR3 is 18 residues. In DNA form, the CDR3 reads TGTGCCACCAGCAGAGTACTAGCGGGAGGGCGAGACACAGATACGCAGTATTTT. It yields the protein CATSRVLAGGRDTDTQYF.

This clonotype showed up just a few times. One base away lies a much larger clone, so this may be a sequencing read error. The rearrangement joins TRBV28 to TRBJ1-4; D not certain. The V gene's germline CDR1 is MDHEN and CDR2 SYDVKM. This CDR3 comprises 13 residues. In DNA, the CDR3 is TGTGTCGTCTCCGGTATGGGTACGGATACGCGGTATTTT. Protein product: CVVSGMGTDTRYF.

This clonotype was detected ten times or more. This rearrangement joins TRBV4-3 to TRBJ2-1, with 10 bases that match TRBD2. The CDR3 runs to 15 residues. Germline V CDR1 and CDR2: LGHNA, YSLEER. Trimming removed 1 base from V and 5 bases from J; junction bases left unmatched: 2. In DNA form, the CDR3 reads TGCGCCAGCAGCCAAGTACTAGCGGGGAACAATGAGCAGTTCTTC. It specifies CASSQVLAGNNEQFF.

This rearrangement joins TRBV6-5 to TRBJ1-5, with D hard to call. Germline V gene data show CDR1 as MNHEY and CDR2 as SVGAGI. Trimming took 8 bases from V and 0 from J, leaving 17 bases between them. The CDR3 has 16 residues. DNA for the CDR3: TGTGCCAGCTCCCTACGGGCGACACATAGCAATCAGCCCCAGCATTTT. This encodes CASSLRATHSNQPQHF.

This clonotype was picked up many times. The genes are TRBV27 and TRBJ1-6, with D possibly TRBD1 on 6 matching bases. Trimming shortened V by 7 bases and J by 6 bases, and 13 bases separated the two germline ends. CDR1 and CDR2 from the germline V gene are MNHEY and SMNVEV (reference sequence). This CDR3 comprises 14 residues. The CDR3 nucleotides are TGTGCCAGCAACACACAGGGACCTAATTCACCCCTCCACTTT. Residues: CASNTQGPNSPLHF.

This clonotype was seen repeatedly, ten times or more. The genes are TRBV2 and TRBJ2-1; 7 positions match TRBD2. Unmatched junction bases numbered 3, after V lost 2 bases and J lost 5 bases. This CDR3 contains 14 residues. Germline V gene lookup returns CDR1 SNHLY and CDR2 FYNNEI. CDR3 protein: CASSESGIHNEQFF. The CDR3 region has the DNA TGTGCCAGCAGTGAAAGCGGGATCCACAATGAGCAGTTCTTC.

This clonotype has ten or more counts. V gene TRBV20-1 combines with J gene TRBJ2-5; 10 bases fit TRBD1. V gave up 2 bases and J gave up 4 bases; unmatched junction bases: 10. The CDR3 sequence is 16 residues long. Germline V gene sequence: CDR1 DFQATT, CDR2 SNEGSKA (reference sequence). CDR3 in DNA: TGCAGTGCTAGACCTCCGGGACAGGGGATTGCAGAGACCCAGTACTTC. Residues: CSARPPGQGIAETQYF.

This clonotype was recorded many times. This chain joins TRBV29-1 and TRBJ1-1; D is unresolved. Germline-derived CDR1 and CDR2 are SQVTM and ANQGSEA. V lost 4 bases, J lost 11 bases, and 20 bases lay in between. The CDR3 length is 13 residues. Here the CDR3 reads CSVVSNVGNTAFF. The CDR3 coding sequence is TGCAGCGTTGTGTCCAATGTGGGGAATACGGCTTTCTTT.

This clonotype appeared many times. CDR3 sequence (DNA): TGTGCCAGCAGTTCGACAGGGGGTGTGGAGACCCAGTACTTC. This translates into CASSSTGGVETQYF. The chain couples TRBV6-6 to TRBJ2-5, with 9 bases lining up with TRBD1. The CDR3 is 14 residues long. V trimming: 4 bases; J trimming: 5 bases; junction bases outside the gene matches: 5. From germline, CDR1 is MNHNY and CDR2 SVGAGI (reference sequence).

This clonotype appeared a few times. Given a much more abundant clone one base away, this may be a read error. The V call is TRBV12-3 or TRBV12-4, the J call TRBJ2-5; TRBD2 matches at 8 bases. Germline trimming cut 3 bases from V and 5 bases from J; bases unmatched to any gene: 11. The CDR3 length is 16 residues. The CDR3 sequence is CASSFPAGEAQETQYF. CDR3 nucleotides: TGTGCCAGCAGTTTTCCAGCGGGAGAGGCTCAGGAGACCCAGTACTTC.

The sample holds many counts of this clonotype. This chain links TRBV4-1 with TRBJ2-3; possible D gene TRBD2, 6 bases. Per the germline V gene, CDR1 is MGHRA and CDR2 is YSYEKL. CDR3 length equals 14 residues. The V and J ends lost 3 bases and 5 bases respectively, with 12 bases between them. The CDR3 reads CASSHLGAGDTQYF. CDR3 DNA sequence: TGCGCCAGCAGCCATCTAGGAGCGGGAGATACGCAGTATTTT.

The CDR3 reads CASSSLDRGRRDTQYF. CDR3 coding DNA: TGTGCCAGCAGCTCCCTGGACAGGGGGAGGCGAGATACGCAGTATTTT. This chain links TRBV5-5 with TRBJ2-3; 10 bases are shared with TRBD1. In germline, CDR1 is SGHKS, CDR2 YYEKEE (reference sequence). CDR3 size: 16 residues. After removal of 3 bases from V and 5 bases from J, the junction contained 9 bases not matched to a gene.

The chain is built from TRBV20-1 and TRBJ2-3, with 13 bases matching TRBD2. CDR3 length: 17 residues. Germline-derived CDR1 and CDR2 are DFQATT and SNEGSKA (reference sequence). Trimming took 6 bases from V and 5 from J; bases not matched to a gene: 14. The DNA for the CDR3 is TGCAGTGCGGCCACAGAAGGACTAGCGGGAGTGGTAGATACGCAGTATTTT. The encoded protein is CSAATEGLAGVVDTQYF.

Remarks on this clonotype: With a much larger clone just one base away, this may be a read error. The chain is built from TRBV3-1 and TRBJ2-1; D remains unclear. Germline V gene lookup returns CDR1 LGHDT and CDR2 YNNKEL (reference sequence). This CDR3 spans 12 amino acids. The CDR3 loop is CAGSQGSNEQFF. The CDR3 DNA follows: TGTGCCGGCAGCCAAGGGTCAAATGAGCAGTTCTTC.

The V and J genes are TRBV20-1 and TRBJ2-7, with D possibly matching TRBD2 (5 bases). The CDR3 spans 14 residues. Between the trimmed V and J ends, which lost 0 bases and 5 bases, there was a span of 14 bases. Germline V gene lookup returns CDR1 DFQATT and CDR2 SNEGSKA (reference sequence). Here the CDR3 DNA reads TGCAGTGCTAGAGATGGAGGCCTTACCAACGAGCAGTACTTC. Amino acid sequence: CSARDGGLTNEQYF.

This clonotype was detected ten times or more. The genes are TRBV5-1 and TRBJ2-3, with 12 bases identical to TRBD2. The V segment lost 0 bases and the J segment 5 bases; nucleotides outside the gene matches: 4. This CDR3 has 16 residues. Looked up from germline, CDR1 is SGHRS and CDR2 is YFSETQ. CDR3 in DNA: TGCGCCAGCAGCTTGGCTCTAGCGGGGGGGCGAGATACGCAGTATTTT. Its translation is CASSLALAGGRDTQYF.

This chain links TRBV3-1 with TRBJ2-7; 12 bases agree with TRBD2. Trimming cost V 0 bases and J 2 bases; bases outside gene matches: 14. From germline, CDR1 is LGHDT and CDR2 YNNKEL (reference sequence). The CDR3 totals 20 residues. For the CDR3, the DNA is TGTGCCAGCAGCCAAGAACGGCGCGGACTAGCGGGAACCCCCGCCTACGAGCAGTACTTC. Translating it yields CASSQERRGLAGTPAYEQYF.

There are a few counts of this clonotype. This chain links TRBV11-2 with TRBJ2-3; D perhaps matches TRBD1 (6 bases). This CDR3 region has 17 residues. V was clipped by 2 bases and J by 2 bases, with 17 bases between them. CDR1 is SGHAT, CDR2 FQNNGV, per germline. The CDR3 sequence: CASSLWQGPGLTDTQYF. Written as DNA, the CDR3 is TGTGCCAGCAGCTTATGGCAGGGGCCCGGTCTCACAGATACGCAGTATTTT.

This clonotype was counted at least ten times. The V gene is TRBV20-1, the J gene TRBJ1-1; a weak D match, TRBD1 (6 bases). Trimming pared 3 bases from V and 0 bases from J, leaving 11 bases between. The V gene's germline CDR1 is DFQATT and CDR2 SNEGSKA (reference sequence). The CDR3 is 14 residues long. Here the CDR3 reads CSASRQVMNTEAFF. The CDR3 nucleotides are TGCAGTGCTAGTAGACAGGTAATGAACACTGAAGCTTTCTTT.

This rearrangement joins TRBV6-6 to TRBJ2-7, with 7 bases identical to TRBD1. The V gene end was trimmed by 2 bases and the J gene end by 0 bases; junction bases not matched to a gene: 16. CDR1 is MNHNY and CDR2 is SVGAGI in the germline V gene (reference sequence). CDR3 length: 19 residues. This CDR3 reads CASSYARQGSFGFSYEQYF. The CDR3 nucleotides are TGTGCCAGCAGTTACGCCAGACAGGGTTCCTTTGGGTTCTCCTACGAGCAGTACTTC.

In its sample, this clonotype was seen a few times. The conserved phenylalanine or tryptophan normally closing the CDR3 is absent here, so this likely arose from a read error. This rearrangement joins TRBV29-1 to TRBJ2-4, with D tentatively TRBD1 or TRBD2 (5 bases each). This CDR3 has 12 amino acids. Germline-derived CDR1 and CDR2 are SQVTM and ANQGSEA. Trimming took off 0 bases at V and 8 bases at J, with 8 bases between the two ends. CDR3 amino acids: CSVEDGTHIQYL. The CDR3 DNA follows: TGCAGCGTTGAAGATGGGACCCACATTCAGTACTTA.

This clonotype was seen a handful of times. It may be a read error: a sequence one base away is much more abundant. The V and J genes are TRBV7-3 and TRBJ2-2; D assignment may be TRBD1 or TRBD2 (5 bases each). Germline values: CDR1 SGHTA, CDR2 FQGTGA. The CDR3 covers 13 residues. This chain's CDR3 is CASSPGSTGELLF. Written as DNA, the CDR3 is TGTGCCAGCAGCCCAGGGAGCACCGGGGAGCTGCTTTTT.

This clonotype occurred many times. The chain carries TRBV20-1 and TRBJ2-1, with 9 bases identical to TRBD1. This CDR3 spans 15 amino acids. With 7 bases clipped from V and 1 base from J, the junction kept 8 bases outside the gene matches. Looked up from germline, CDR1 is DFQATT and CDR2 is SNEGSKA (reference sequence). CDR3 sequence reads: CSVVTGGKSYNEQFF. CDR3 bases: TGCAGTGTTGTGACAGGGGGTAAATCCTACAATGAGCAGTTCTTC.

This clonotype was recorded at least ten times. The chain uses TRBV6-1 and TRBJ2-3, with D maybe TRBD1 (6 bases). V lost 6 bases to trimming and J lost 4 bases, with 14 bases between them. The CDR3 runs 14 residues. Germline V gene sequence: CDR1 MNHNS, CDR2 SASEGT. CDR3 DNA sequence: TGTGCCAGCAGGTCCACAGGGCTCGCAGATACGCAGTATTTT. Translation: CASRSTGLADTQYF.

V is TRBV28 and J is TRBJ2-1, with D maybe TRBD1 (5 bases). The CDR3 runs to 14 residues. The V and J ends lost 3 bases and 3 bases respectively, with 9 bases between them. Per germline, CDR1 MDHEN and CDR2 SYDVKM. CDR3 region: CASSFRTLYNEQFF. CDR3 sequence (DNA): TGTGCCAGCAGTTTTCGGACACTCTACAATGAGCAGTTCTTC. Together with reference TRBV28 and TRBJ2-1, the CDR3 gives the full variable domain: DVKVTQSSRYLVKRTGEKVFLECVQDMDHENMFWYRQDPGLGLRLIYFSYDVKMKEKGDIPEGYSVSREKKERFSLILESASTNQTSMYLCASSFRTLYNEQFFGPGTRLTVL.